A selection of T cell receptor beta chains follows, all from one sample in a study of cytomegalovirus exposure and HLA in healthy donors. Assay used: immunoSEQ multiplex PCR; TCRdb lists only in-frame clones, some missing. The repertoire holds approximately 88,000 clones, with approximately 77% as singletons. Sequencing was carried out using PBMCs. The receptor source for this set is a man under 40 in good health and CMV-seronegative. CDR3s include the opening cysteine and the closing phenylalanine or tryptophan. D genes are given only for firm matches. Clone size is stated in some rows and not others, as once, few, many or a class when expanded.

CASSPGGGTDTQYF | TGTGCCAGCAGTCCAGGGGGAGGTACAGATACGCAGTATTTT | TRBJ2-3 | TRBV6-5 | NA | NA
CASSPGTGEEKLFF | TGTGCCAGCAGCCCCGGGACAGGGGAGGAAAAACTGTTTTTT | TRBJ1-4 | TRBV7-9 | TRBD1 | NA
CAISAGLAGFTDTQYF | TGTGCCATCAGTGCGGGACTAGCGGGATTTACAGATACGCAGTATTTT | TRBJ2-3 | TRBV10-3 | TRBD2 | NA
CASSERYESGSYEQYF | TGCGCCAGCAGCGAAAGATATGAATCGGGTTCCTACGAGCAGTACTTC | TRBJ2-7 | TRBV4-3 | NA | NA
CASSSPTGGSYNEQFF | TGTGCCAGCAGTTCTCCGACAGGGGGCTCCTACAATGAGCAGTTCTTC | TRBJ2-1 | TRBV28 | TRBD1 | NA
CASSERENSPLHF | TGTGCCAGCAGTGAAAGGGAGAATTCACCCCTCCACTTT | TRBJ1-6 | TRBV6-1 | NA | few
CASSLGPGLAPNEQFF | TGCGCCAGCAGCTTGGGGCCGGGACTAGCGCCGAATGAGCAGTTCTTC | TRBJ2-1 | TRBV5-1 | TRBD2 | NA
CASSSRTSEQYF | TGTGCCAGCAGTTCCCGGACTAGCGAGCAGTACTTC | TRBJ2-7 | TRBV7-2 | TRBD2 | NA
CASSFTGQGGDYGYTF | TGTGCCAGCAGCTTTACGGGACAGGGGGGGGACTATGGCTACACCTTC | TRBJ1-2 | TRBV7-2 | TRBD1 | NA
CASSSVSGELETQYF | TGTGCCAGCAGCTCAGTCTCAGGGGAACTGGAGACCCAGTACTTC | TRBJ2-5 | TRBV7-2 | NA | NA
CASSPQGAANTGELFF | TGTGCCAGCAGCCCACAGGGGGCGGCGAACACCGGGGAGCTGTTTTTT | TRBJ2-2 | TRBV7-9 | TRBD1 | NA
CSSSLVSGAFF | TGTTCCAGCAGCTTAGTGAGCGGAGCTTTCTTT | TRBJ1-1 | TRBV7-9 | NA | NA
CASSIRGLYRPQHF | TGTGCCAGCAGTATCAGGGGTTTGTATCGGCCCCAGCATTTT | TRBJ1-5 | TRBV28 | NA | NA
CASSSGSGANVLTF | TGCGCCAGCAGCTCAGGCTCTGGGGCCAACGTCCTGACTTTC | TRBJ2-6 | TRBV5-1 | NA | NA
CASSALNNSPLHF | TGTGCCAGCAGCGCCCTAAATAATTCACCCCTCCACTTT | TRBJ1-6 | TRBV2 | NA | NA
CASSIFQNTEAFF | TGTGCCAGTAGTATTTTCCAGAACACTGAAGCTTTCTTT | TRBJ1-1 | TRBV19 | NA | NA
CAWSVGTSNTEAFF | TGTGCCTGGAGTGTGGGGACTAGCAACACTGAAGCTTTCTTT | TRBJ1-1 | TRBV30 | NA | NA
CASSLLGEDTEAFF | TGTGCCAGCAGCTTGTTGGGGGAGGACACTGAAGCTTTCTTT | TRBJ1-1 | TRBV5-6 | NA | NA
CASSRDIHGYTF | TGTGCCAGTAGTAGGGACATCCATGGCTACACCTTC | TRBJ1-2 | TRBV19 | NA | NA
CASSEASGNQPQHF | TGTGCCAGCAGTGAAGCATCCGGGAATCAGCCCCAGCATTTT | TRBJ1-5 | TRBV6-1 | NA | NA
CASSSLAGGPWAGELFF | TGTGCCAGCAGCTCCCTAGCGGGAGGGCCTTGGGCCGGGGAGCTGTTTTTT | TRBJ2-2 | TRBV7-6 | TRBD2 | few
CASSHTGRSTDTQYF | TGTGCCAGCAGCCATACGGGTCGTAGCACAGATACGCAGTATTTT | TRBJ2-3 | TRBV7-9 | NA | NA
CASSFRGYNEQFF | TGTGCCAGCAGCTTCCGGGGCTACAATGAGCAGTTCTTC | TRBJ2-1 | TRBV13 | NA | NA
CASSSGGLAQFF | TGTGCCAGCAGTTCAGGGGGACTGGCGCAGTTCTTC | TRBJ2-1 | TRBV27 | NA | few
CASSYRTGLINEQFF | TGTGCCAGCAGCTATAGGACAGGGCTAATCAATGAGCAGTTCTTC | TRBJ2-1 | TRBV11-3 | TRBD1 | NA
CASSVGDRNNANGYTF | TGTGCCAGCAGCGTCGGGGACAGGAATAATGCAAATGGCTACACCTTC | TRBJ1-2 | TRBV4-2 | TRBD1 | few